This T cell receptor beta chain was profiled in a study of PD-1 blockade in classical Hodgkin lymphoma. For the study at large: A 3 mg/kg intravenous dose of nivolumab was received by patients every 2 weeks.

Findings and limits, study-wide: CD4+ TCR diversity, unlike CD8+, rose significantly by C4D1. Newly diagnosed patients had baseline TCR diversity that was reportedly lower than that of healthy donors.

Clones were sequenced by immunoSEQ multiplex PCR, and TCRdb holds only the in-frame ones, with some missing. The top ten hold about 11% of the sample, which has about 50,000 clones, around 72% seen once. A note on this clone: The antigen is unknown.

The CDR3 has 16 residues. Germline CDR1 SNHLY, CDR2 FYNNEI. V lost 2 bases to trimming and J lost 1 base, with 12 bases between them. Relapses following autologous stem cell transplantation were seen in all patients, with brentuximab vedotin exposure varying. Patients reached a best response of complete response, partial response or progressive disease. Material: peripheral blood mononuclear cells (PBMCs), obtained at baseline. This rearrangement joins TRBV2 to TRBJ1-5; a weak D match, TRBD1 (5 bases). This receptor was identified in a human donor with classical Hodgkin lymphoma. CDR3 in amino acids: CASSEYQGISNQPQHF. The DNA of the CDR3 is TGTGCCAGCAGTGAATATCAGGGTATAAGCAATCAGCCCCAGCATTTT.